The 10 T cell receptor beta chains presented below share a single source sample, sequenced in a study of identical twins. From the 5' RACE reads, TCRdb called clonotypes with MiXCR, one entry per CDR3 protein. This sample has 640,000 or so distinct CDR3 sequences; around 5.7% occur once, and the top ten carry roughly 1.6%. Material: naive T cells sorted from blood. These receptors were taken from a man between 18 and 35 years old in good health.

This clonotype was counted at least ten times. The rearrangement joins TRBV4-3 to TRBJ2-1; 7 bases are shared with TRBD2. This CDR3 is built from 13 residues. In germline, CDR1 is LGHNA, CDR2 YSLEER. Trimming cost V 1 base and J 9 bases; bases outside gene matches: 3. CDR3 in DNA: TGCGCCAGCAGCCAAGGGACTAGAGGTGAGCAGTTCTTC. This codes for CASSQGTRGEQFF.

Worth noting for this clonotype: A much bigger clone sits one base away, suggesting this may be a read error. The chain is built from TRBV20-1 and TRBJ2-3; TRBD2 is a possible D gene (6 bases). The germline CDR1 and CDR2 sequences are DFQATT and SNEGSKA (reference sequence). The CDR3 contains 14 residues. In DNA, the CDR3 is TGCAGTGCGGGTGGGGGGAAGGGCACAGATACGCAGTTTTTT. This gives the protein CSAGGGKGTDTQFF.

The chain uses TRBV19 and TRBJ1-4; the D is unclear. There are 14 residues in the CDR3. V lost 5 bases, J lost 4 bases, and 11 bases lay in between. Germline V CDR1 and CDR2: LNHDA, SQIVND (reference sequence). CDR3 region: CASSERRGNEKLFF. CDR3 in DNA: TGTGCCAGTAGTGAACGCCGGGGTAATGAAAAACTGTTTTTT.

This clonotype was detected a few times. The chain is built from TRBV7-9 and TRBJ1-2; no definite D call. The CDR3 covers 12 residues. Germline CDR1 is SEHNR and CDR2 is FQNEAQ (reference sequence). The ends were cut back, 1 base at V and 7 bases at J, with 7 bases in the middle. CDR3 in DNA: TGTGCCAGCAGCTTAGGCCCGAGTGGCTACACCTTC. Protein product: CASSLGPSGYTF.

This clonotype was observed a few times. As DNA, the CDR3 is TGTGCCATCACGGAGAGGGCGGATCAGCCCCAGCATTTT. Protein: CAITERADQPQHF. V usage is TRBV10-3 and J usage is TRBJ1-5; D uncertain. Germline CDR1 is ENHRY and CDR2 is SYGVKD. The CDR3 sequence is 13 residues long. V was clipped by 7 bases and J by 5 bases, with 12 bases between them.

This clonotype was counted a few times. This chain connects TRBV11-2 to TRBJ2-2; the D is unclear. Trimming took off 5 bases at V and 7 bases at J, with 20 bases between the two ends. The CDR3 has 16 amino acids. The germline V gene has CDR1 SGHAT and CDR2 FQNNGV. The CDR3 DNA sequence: TGTGCCAGCAGCCGCCCGGCGGCAGTAATGGACGGGGAGCTGTTTTTT. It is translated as CASSRPAAVMDGELFF.

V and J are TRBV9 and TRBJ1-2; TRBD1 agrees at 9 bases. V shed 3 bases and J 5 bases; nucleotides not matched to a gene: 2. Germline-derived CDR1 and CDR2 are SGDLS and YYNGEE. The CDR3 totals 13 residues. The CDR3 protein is CASSADRGYGYTF. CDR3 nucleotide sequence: TGTGCCAGCAGCGCCGACAGGGGGTATGGCTACACCTTC.

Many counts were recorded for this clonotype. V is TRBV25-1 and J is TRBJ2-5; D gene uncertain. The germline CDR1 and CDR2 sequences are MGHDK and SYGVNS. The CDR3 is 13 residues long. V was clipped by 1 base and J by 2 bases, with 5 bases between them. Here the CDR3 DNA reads TGTGCCAGCAGTGAATTGGGACAAGAGACCCAGTACTTC. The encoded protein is CASSELGQETQYF.

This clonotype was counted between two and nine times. CDR3 sequence (DNA): TGTGCCAGCAGCTTTGGGACAGGGGAAACTCACTCCTACGAGCAGTACTTC. Its translation: CASSFGTGETHSYEQYF. This chain connects TRBV11-3 to TRBJ2-7; TRBD1 matches at 10 bases. Germline values: CDR1 SGHNT, CDR2 YENEEA. There are 17 residues in the CDR3. V trimming: 3 bases; J trimming: 0 bases; junction bases outside the gene matches: 8.

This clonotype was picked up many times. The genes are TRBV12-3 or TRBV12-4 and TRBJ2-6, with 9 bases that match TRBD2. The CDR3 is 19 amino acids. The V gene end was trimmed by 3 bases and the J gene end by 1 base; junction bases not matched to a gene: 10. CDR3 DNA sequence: TGTGCCAGCAGTTTCGATATCGGCGGGAGGGGTTCTGGGGCCAACGTCCTGACTTTC. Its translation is CASSFDIGGRGSGANVLTF.